Reported below is one TCR beta chain. Only in-frame clones appear in the TCRdb table, and some are missing; sequencing was by immunoSEQ multiplex PCR. The sample lists about 140,000 clones; around 91% were seen once. This sample is part of a study of T cell responses to AZD1222 COVID-19 vaccine. Deletions cut 1 base from V and 8 bases from J, with 17 bases between. Germline V gene lookup returns CDR1 MGHDK and CDR2 SYGVNS. The length of the CDR3 is 15 residues. The V and J genes are TRBV25-1 and TRBJ1-2; D is perhaps TRBD1 (5 bases). Specimen: peripheral blood, collected on day 0 of AZD1222 vaccination. This clonotype was sampled from an adult in good health. CDR3: CASSESWAGLGGYTF. The DNA for the CDR3 is TGTGCCAGCAGTGAATCTTGGGCGGGGCTCGGGGGCTACACCTTC.